A single sample is the source of the 13 T cell receptor beta chains below, sequenced in a study of identifying expanded T cells in peripheral blood. Data came from immunoSEQ multiplex PCR; TCRdb stores just in-frame clones and leaves some out. The sample has about 78,000 clones, roughly four fifths seen once. The sample consisted of blood. All receptors derive from a person between 18 and 75 years old in good health.

This chain links TRBV4-3 with TRBJ2-5; D gene unclear. CDR1 and CDR2 from the germline V gene are LGHNA and YSLEER. The V end lost 1 base, the J end lost 3 bases, and 9 bases lay between the germline ends. The CDR3 has 14 residues. For the CDR3, the DNA is TGCGCCAGCAGCCAAGTGTACTACGAAGAGACCCAGTACTTC. It yields the protein CASSQVYYEETQYF.

The J gene is TRBJ2-3, the V gene TRBV6-4; possible D gene TRBD1, 5 bases. The CDR3 runs to 16 residues. V gave up 6 bases and J gave up 0 bases, with 16 bases separating them. Per germline, CDR1 MRHNA and CDR2 SNTAGT. Here the CDR3 DNA reads TGTGCCAGCAGCCTCGGTGTAGGACATAGCACAGATACGCAGTATTTT. It yields the protein CASSLGVGHSTDTQYF.

V usage is TRBV15 and J usage is TRBJ1-5; 8 bases fit TRBD1. The CDR3 consists of 14 residues. J gave up 3 bases and V 8 bases, and 6 bases lay outside the gene matches. Germline loops: CDR1 LNHNV, CDR2 YYDKDF (reference sequence). The CDR3 nucleotides read TGTGCCACCCCCCCGGGACAGGCCAATCAGCCCCAGCATTTT. Translating gives CATPPGQANQPQHF.

CDR3 sequence: CASSLTGPYEQYF. CDR3 DNA sequence: TGTGCCAGCAGTTTAACAGGACCCTACGAGCAGTACTTC. The rearrangement uses TRBV28 and TRBJ2-7; weak D call: TRBD1 (5 bases). The V end was cut by 2 bases, the J end by 2 bases, with 7 bases between. The V gene's germline CDR1 is MDHEN and CDR2 SYDVKM. The CDR3 consists of 13 residues.

The chain couples TRBV5-1 to TRBJ2-1; 8 bases match TRBD2. This CDR3 spans 15 amino acids. Germline V gives CDR1 SGHRS, CDR2 YFSETQ. Trimming cost V 0 bases and J 8 bases; bases outside gene matches: 7. The CDR3 DNA reads as TGCGCCAGCAGCTTGGAACCGGGAGGGCGGTATGAGCAGTTCTTC. Protein: CASSLEPGGRYEQFF.

This rearrangement joins TRBV5-1 to TRBJ2-7; D is uncertain. V lost 7 bases, J lost 3 bases, and 20 bases lay in between. Germline V gene sequence: CDR1 SGHRS, CDR2 YFSETQ. The CDR3 is 15 residues long. As DNA, the CDR3 is TGCGCCAGCGGAGTGTCAAGGCTGATTGACTACGAGCAGTACTTC. It yields the protein CASGVSRLIDYEQYF.

V gene TRBV4-1 combines with J gene TRBJ2-1; 8 bases align to TRBD2. This CDR3 has 17 residues. V shed 2 bases, J shed 6 bases, and the junction held 12 bases outside the gene matches. CDR1 is MGHRA, CDR2 YSYEKL, per germline. CDR3 amino acids: CASSQFKPSGSVNEQFF. The CDR3 nucleotides read TGCGCCAGCAGCCAATTTAAGCCTAGCGGGTCCGTCAATGAGCAGTTCTTC.

Here the CDR3 reads CASSLEGGELTGELFF. The CDR3 DNA reads as TGCGCCAGCAGCTTGGAAGGGGGCGAACTCACCGGGGAGCTGTTTTTT. The V gene is TRBV5-1, the J gene TRBJ2-2; 7 bases map to TRBD1. The CDR3 contains 16 residues. Germline assignment: CDR1 SGHRS and CDR2 YFSETQ. J was trimmed by 4 bases and V by 0 bases; bases with no gene match: 6.

This clone was picked up one time. The genes are TRBV9 and TRBJ2-5; maybe TRBD1 (6 bases). Trimming stripped 4 bases from V and 2 bases from J, with 12 bases between. Per the germline V gene, CDR1 is SGDLS and CDR2 is YYNGEE. The CDR3 loop spans 14 amino acids. As DNA, the CDR3 is TGTGCCAGCAGCTTCTCGACAGGTCAAGAGACCCAGTACTTC. Protein: CASSFSTGQETQYF.

V and J are TRBV6-1 and TRBJ1-1, with D tentatively TRBD1 (6 bases). The length of the CDR3 is 16 residues. Germline values: CDR1 MNHNS, CDR2 SASEGT. Trimming took off 2 bases at V and 4 bases at J, with 17 bases between the two ends. The CDR3 DNA reads as TGTGCCAGCAGTGAACTATCGGGACACTCCGGCACTGAAGCTTTCTTT. Encoded protein: CASSELSGHSGTEAFF.

The rearrangement links TRBV7-2 to TRBJ2-4, with D uncertain. Germline V gene sequence: CDR1 SGHTA, CDR2 FQGNSA. V lost 0 bases and J lost 7, with 19 bases in between. CDR3 length: 17 amino acids. DNA for the CDR3: TGTGCCAGCAGCTTAGCGACGGGCACGATAGGTCTGAACATTCAGTACTTC. Translated: CASSLATGTIGLNIQYF. The entire variable domain, with the rest obtained from reference TRBV7-2 and TRBJ2-4, is as follows: GAGVSQSPSNKVTEKGKDVELRCDPISGHTALYWYRQSLGQGLEFLIYFQGNSAPDKSGLPSDRFSAERTGGSVSTLTIQRTQQEDSAVYLCASSLATGTIGLNIQYFGAGTRLSVL.

This chain uses TRBV2 with TRBJ2-5, with 7 bases aligning to TRBD1. Germline assignment: CDR1 SNHLY and CDR2 FYNNEI. The CDR3 runs 13 residues. V gave up 1 base and J gave up 7 bases; unmatched junction bases: 3. CDR3: CASSEESGGTQYF. The CDR3 DNA reads as TGTGCCAGCAGTGAAGAGTCAGGGGGGACCCAGTACTTC.

This clone appeared a single time. The sample carries other DNA sequences with the same CDR3. The V gene is TRBV6-5, the J gene TRBJ1-2; 7 bases fit TRBD1. J gave up 8 bases and V 2 bases, and 11 bases lay outside the gene matches. The CDR3 is 15 residues long. The V gene's germline CDR1 is MNHEY and CDR2 SVGAGI. This chain's CDR3 is CASSYRQGVSVGYTF. The CDR3 nucleotides read TGTGCCAGCAGTTACCGACAGGGCGTTAGTGTCGGCTACACCTTC.